The rows below give T cell receptor beta chains drawn from one sample of a study of blood T cell repertoires in COVID-19. The data were produced by immunoSEQ multiplex PCR, yet TCRdb's version contains in-frame clones alone and is incomplete. In the table there are fewer than 250,000 clones, about 83% of which are singletons. Sample: peripheral blood. The origin of the receptors is a man aged 50 to 60 with active or convalescent COVID-19. Both conserved end residues are part of each CDR3. The D gene is left open where the match is weak. The listing skips clone size in some rows; elsewhere it reads once, few, many or a size class.

v_gene	abundance	j_gene	d_gene	len	CDR3nt	CDR3aa
TRBV13	-	TRBJ2-7	-	14	TGTGCCAGCAGCTTAGGGACAGTAGCCTACGAGCAGTACTTC	CASSLGTVAYEQYF
TRBV7-9	-	TRBJ1-4	TRBD1	16	TGTGCCAGCAGCTCCCCCGTGGGACAGGGGGCAGGAAAACTGTTTTTT	CASSSPVGQGAGKLFF
TRBV24-1	-	TRBJ1-2	TRBD1	12	TGTGCCACCAGTGGGACAGGGGTTGGCTACACCTTC	CATSGTGVGYTF
TRBV30	few	TRBJ2-7	-	13	TGTGCCTGGAGTGTCCTCTTCTCCTACGAGCAGTACTTC	CAWSVLFSYEQYF
TRBV2	-	TRBJ2-6	-	15	TGTGCCAGCAAGGAGGGTTTCTCTGGGGCCAACGTCCTGACTTTC	CASKEGFSGANVLTF
TRBV3-1/TRBV3-2	-	TRBJ1-4	-	16	TGTGCCAGCAGCCAAAATTCTGCGACAAAGAATGAAAAACTGTTTTTT	CASSQNSATKNEKLFF
TRBV20-1	-	TRBJ2-3	TRBD2	18	TGCAGTGCTAGTCTCCGGACTAGCGGGGGGGGTTGGACAGATACGCAGTATTTT	CSASLRTSGGGWTDTQYF
TRBV7-6	-	TRBJ2-7	TRBD2	14	TGTGCCAGCAGCCCCACTAGCGGTAACTACGAGCAGTACTTC	CASSPTSGNYEQYF
TRBV7-9	-	TRBJ2-1	TRBD2	16	TGTGCCAGCAACGGACTAGCGGGAGGGCCGTTCGATGAGCAGTTCTTC	CASNGLAGGPFDEQFF
TRBV25-1	-	TRBJ2-1	TRBD2	15	TGTGCCAGCCGAGTAGCGGGAGGTCTTCACAATGAGCAGTTCTTC	CASRVAGGLHNEQFF